This record concerns one T cell receptor beta chain sequence. The antigen is undetermined. The sample belongs to a study of cytomegalovirus exposure and HLA in healthy donors. The study's findings and limits: Cytomegalovirus-associated TCR beta chains were listed, numbering more than 150. In an earlier analysis, in approximately 570 donors, most V segments appeared productive either ~87% or ~30% of the time.

Amplification used 60 Vbeta primers and 13 Jbeta primers. Produced via immunoSEQ multiplex PCR; TCRdb's table is partial and in-frame only. This repertoire shows approximately 280,000 clones, just over 85% found once; its top ten account for 3.5% to 4%. The V end was cut by 10 bases, the J end by 6 bases, with 12 bases between. The CDR3 contains 11 residues. Germline V gene data show CDR1 as MDHEN and CDR2 as SYDVKM. The chain has TRBV28 and TRBJ1-2, with D possibly being TRBD1 (5 bases). The sequence was collected from a middle-aged man in good health and CMV-seropositive. Source material: PBMCs. CDR3 residues: CATIQGDGYTF. The CDR3 DNA follows: TGTGCCACCATACAAGGGGATGGCTACACCTTC.